The entry that follows covers one T cell receptor (beta chain) sequence. This record belongs to a study of blood T cell repertoires in COVID-19. Study-wide background: Some COVID-19 samples were acute and others convalescent; all came from the United States, Italy and Spain. Sources were T cells, B-cell-depleted T cells, or PBMCs; the material itself was cDNA or gDNA.

In the original processing: Reference gene primers were amplified, and this amplification served to estimate nucleated cell counts. Some clones are missing from TCRdb's copy, which holds only in-frame ones; the method was immunoSEQ multiplex PCR. That table supplies the V and J calls and clone size; D and trimming were determined from the DNA. The sample has more than 80,000 clones, around 90% seen once. V lost 3 bases and J lost 5, with 14 bases in between. The CDR3 runs 15 residues. CDR1 and CDR2 (germline): ENHRY, SYGVKD. Seattle participants joined during active infection and were tracked over time.

This TCR was sampled from a woman in her fifties or sixties with COVID-19, enrolled during active disease. Sequencing was done on a sample of peripheral blood. The V call is TRBV10-3, the J call TRBJ1-5; no firm D call. DNA of the CDR3: TGTGCCATCAGTGAAGAGTACGACTCAGATCAGCCCCAGCATTTT. It encodes CAISEEYDSDQPQHF.